This TCR beta chain emerged from a study of early T cells in non-severe SARS-CoV-2 infection. Study-level information: From unsorted whole blood, bulk RNA was sequenced, and the chains remained unpaired.

Study-wide points: Anti-spike CD8 specificities were favored by VDJdb matching, whose results missed private and CD4 specificities.

With regard to this clonotype: Its antigen is as yet unknown.

One entry per CDR3 protein results from TCRdb running MiXCR on the 5' RACE reads. The sample gives approximately 70,000 distinct CDR3 sequences, roughly an eighth of which show up once; roughly 1.3% is in the top ten. CDR1 and CDR2 (germline): SGHAT, FQNNGV. The trim removed 5 bases at V and 6 bases at J, leaving 8 bases unmatched. CDR3 length: 15 amino acids. The chain couples TRBV11-2 to TRBJ2-1; the match to TRBD2 covers 9 bases. The specimen sequenced was whole blood. The TCR sequence derives from an adult who was a healthcare worker with PCR-confirmed SARS-CoV-2 infection or an uninfected control (not recorded which). Here the CDR3 DNA reads TGTGCCAGCAGCCGAACTAGCGGGCCACCCAATGAGCAGTTCTTC. This codes for CASSRTSGPPNEQFF.